This TCR beta chain emerged from a study of beta chain features in type 1 diabetes. Study as a whole: The patients were much like the healthy donors in age, gender and cell yields. The study, taken as a whole, reports: Possibly, sequencing cDNA over-represented cells that had high TCR expression levels. Healthy donors had naive, central memory and Treg TCRB repertoires that appeared less similar than those seen among patients.

What was sequenced were expressed TCRB transcripts, since all of the isolated RNA had been reverse transcribed. The table came from immunoSEQ multiplex PCR; TCRdb's copy has only in-frame clones and leaves some out. The sample consists of some 180,000 clones, roughly an eighth of them appearing once. This clone has a handful of counts. The antigen remains unidentified. The clonotype originates from a woman under 30 in good health. The sample was central memory CD4+ T cells from blood.

The CDR3 DNA reads TGTGCCATCAGTCCACCGGACAGGGTTTACGAGCAGTACTTC. Protein product: CAISPPDRVYEQYF. This rearrangement joins TRBV10-3 to TRBJ2-7; 8 positions match TRBD1. CDR1 and CDR2 from the germline V gene are ENHRY and SYGVKD. The CDR3 is 14 residues long. V gave up 5 bases and J gave up 4 bases; unmatched junction bases: 7.